The next 31 T cell receptor beta chains were all read from a single sample in a study of blood T cell repertoires in COVID-19. The table came from immunoSEQ multiplex PCR; TCRdb's copy has only in-frame clones and leaves some out. Of 200,000 to 300,000 clones listed, roughly 90% are singletons. Sequenced input: peripheral blood. These receptors were collected from a man between 60 and 75 years old with acute or convalescent COVID-19.

The chain uses TRBV3-1 (or the pseudogene TRBV3-2) and TRBJ2-7; 13 nucleotides match TRBD2. Germline assignment: CDR1 LGHDT and CDR2 YNNKEL (reference sequence). The J segment lost 4 bases and the V segment lost 2 bases, leaving 5 bases of the junction unmatched. CDR3 length: 16 amino acids. CDR3 nucleotide sequence: TGTGCCAGCAGCCAAACTAGCGGGAGGGCTCTGTACGAGCAGTACTTC. Its translation: CASSQTSGRALYEQYF.

V is TRBV7-2 and J is TRBJ2-7, with 8 nucleotides matching TRBD1. CDR1 and CDR2 from the germline V gene are SGHTA and FQGNSA. The V segment lost 5 bases and the J segment 2 bases; nucleotides outside the gene matches: 8. The CDR3 is 15 amino acids. The CDR3 sequence: CASSTNGQGTYEQYF. DNA for the CDR3: TGTGCCAGCAGCACTAACGGACAGGGTACCTACGAGCAGTACTTC.

This sequence joins TRBV14 and TRBJ2-2; TRBD2 aligns across 11 bases. Germline lookup yields CDR1 SGHDN and CDR2 FVKESK. This CDR3 comprises 15 residues. V lost 4 bases to trimming and J lost 5 bases; unmatched junction nucleotides: 3. This CDR3 is CASSPIAGGTGELFF. The CDR3 DNA sequence: TGTGCCAGCAGCCCCATAGCGGGAGGGACCGGGGAGCTGTTTTTT.

The V and J genes are TRBV6-2 or TRBV6-3 and TRBJ2-3, with 9 nucleotides matching TRBD1. The V and J ends lost 6 bases and 4 bases, in that order; junction bases with no gene match: 14. Germline CDR1 MNHEY, CDR2 SVGEGT. The CDR3 spans 17 residues. The CDR3 DNA reads as TGTGCCAGCAGCATTCTTACCGGGACAGGGTCTTCAGATACGCAGTATTTT. Its translation is CASSILTGTGSSDTQYF.

This chain uses TRBV6-5 with TRBJ2-1, with TRBD1 matching 10 bases. V was pared by 5 bases and J by 9 bases, with 4 bases of the junction left unmatched. This CDR3 has 13 residues. Germline V gene data show CDR1 as MNHEY and CDR2 as SVGAGI. The DNA of the CDR3 is TGTGCCAGCAGTCAGGGACAGGGGATTGAGCAGTTCTTC. It codes for CASSQGQGIEQFF.

This chain uses TRBV5-4 with TRBJ1-1; TRBD1 agrees at 9 bases. This CDR3 is 15 amino acids long. The germline V gene encodes CDR1 SGHNT and CDR2 YYREEE (reference sequence). The V gene end was trimmed by 3 bases and the J gene end by 6 bases; junction bases not matched to a gene: 9. The CDR3 reads CASSSKTGGKPEAFF. As DNA, the CDR3 is TGTGCCAGCAGCTCTAAGACAGGGGGAAAGCCTGAAGCTTTCTTT.

The rearrangement uses TRBV11-3 and TRBJ1-1; the match to TRBD1 covers 7 bases. Trimming removed 5 bases from V and 5 bases from J; junction bases left unmatched: 2. The CDR3 runs to 12 residues. CDR1 and CDR2 (germline): SGHNT, YENEEA. Here the CDR3 DNA reads TGTGCCAGCAGCATCAGGGGGACTGAAGCTTTCTTT. This gives the protein CASSIRGTEAFF.

The CDR3 loop is CASSLFGQLNQPQHF. The CDR3 nucleotides are TGTGCCAGCAGTTTATTTGGGCAGCTTAATCAGCCCCAGCATTTT. V usage is TRBV28 and J usage is TRBJ1-5; D unresolved. CDR3 size: 15 residues. Germline CDR1 reads MDHEN; CDR2 reads SYDVKM. V was pared by 1 base and J by 4 bases, with 11 bases between.

The chain uses TRBV5-5 and TRBJ1-1; tentative D call: TRBD1 (6 bases). The CDR3 contains 16 residues. The germline CDR1 and CDR2 sequences are SGHKS and YYEKEE (reference sequence). V was cut by 3 bases and J by 5 bases, with 20 bases left in between. The chain's CDR3 is CASSWNTQGGTTEAFF. In DNA form, the CDR3 reads TGTGCCAGCAGCTGGAACACACAGGGTGGGACGACTGAAGCTTTCTTT.

The V call is TRBV5-4, the J call TRBJ1-1, with D maybe TRBD1 (5 bases). V was trimmed by 0 bases and J by 0 bases, leaving 9 bases between them. The CDR3 totals 15 residues. Germline assignment: CDR1 SGHNT and CDR2 YYREEE (reference sequence). This CDR3 reads CASSLETAMNTEAFF. The CDR3 DNA sequence: TGTGCCAGCAGCTTGGAGACAGCAATGAACACTGAAGCTTTCTTT.

The chain employs TRBV5-1 and TRBJ2-3, with 7 bases fitting TRBD1. Germline-derived CDR1 and CDR2 are SGHRS and YFSETQ. This CDR3 comprises 16 residues. The V and J ends lost 3 bases and 3 bases, in that order; junction bases with no gene match: 10. This CDR3 reads CASSWARQGGTDTQYF. The CDR3 DNA is TGCGCCAGCAGCTGGGCGCGACAGGGTGGGACAGATACGCAGTATTTT.

The genes are TRBV11-2 and TRBJ2-1, with TRBD2 matching 7 bases. The germline V gene has CDR1 SGHAT and CDR2 FQNNGV. Trimming cost V 0 bases and J 4 bases; bases outside gene matches: 9. This CDR3 contains 17 residues. CDR3 loop: CASSLEIGSGRYNEQFF. For the CDR3, the DNA is TGTGCCAGCAGCTTAGAGATTGGTAGCGGGCGGTACAATGAGCAGTTCTTC.

The chain couples TRBV5-6 to TRBJ1-2; 11 positions match TRBD1. CDR1 and CDR2 (germline): SGHDT, YYEEEE. The ends lost 3 bases at V and 0 bases at J; junction bases unmatched: 1. The CDR3 covers 15 residues. The CDR3 bases are TGTGCCAGCAGCTCGGGACAGGGGGCTAACTATGGCTACACCTTC. Protein sequence: CASSSGQGANYGYTF.

The chain joins TRBV19 to TRBJ2-2, with D tentatively TRBD2 (6 bases). Germline assignment: CDR1 LNHDA and CDR2 SQIVND (reference sequence). Trimming pared 5 bases from V and 2 bases from J, leaving 12 bases between. CDR3 length: 15 residues. The CDR3 region has the DNA TGTGCCAGTAGTCCAGGGACTGGAAACACCGGGGAGCTGTTTTTT. Amino acids: CASSPGTGNTGELFF.

This chain uses TRBV24-1 with TRBJ2-2; D possibly corresponds to TRBD1 (5 bases). The germline V gene has CDR1 KGHDR and CDR2 SFDVKD. The V and J ends lost 7 bases and 3 bases respectively, with 14 bases between them. This CDR3 contains 15 residues. CDR3 coding DNA: TGTGCCACCAGCCTCGGGCAGGGTGACACCGGGGAGCTGTTTTTT. Protein: CATSLGQGDTGELFF.

The J gene is TRBJ1-5, the V gene TRBV30, with D perhaps TRBD1 (5 bases). The CDR3 is 14 residues long. V was cut by 3 bases and J by 1 base, with 10 bases left in between. Germline CDR1 GTSNPN, CDR2 SVGIG (reference sequence). The CDR3 protein is CAWSLDISNQPQHF. CDR3 sequence (DNA): TGTGCCTGGAGCTTGGACATAAGCAATCAGCCCCAGCATTTT.

The genes are TRBV6-2 or TRBV6-3 and TRBJ2-7; 8 bases map to TRBD1. This CDR3 is 14 amino acids long. V lost 6 bases, J lost 2 bases, and 6 bases stayed unmatched. CDR1 is MNHEY and CDR2 is SVGEGT in the germline V gene. CDR3: CASSRTGGAYEQYF. DNA of the CDR3: TGTGCCAGCAGCCGAACAGGGGGAGCCTACGAGCAGTACTTC.

The chain employs TRBV6-2 or TRBV6-3 and TRBJ2-1; D perhaps matches TRBD2 (6 bases). V lost 2 bases and J 10 bases, leaving 9 bases between the germline ends. Germline CDR1 and CDR2: MNHEY and SVGEGT. This CDR3 is 12 amino acids long. For the CDR3, the DNA is TGTGCCAGCAGTTACGCGGGGTGGGAGCAGTTCTTC. Translation: CASSYAGWEQFF.

This clone was counted ten times or more. The rearrangement links TRBV18 to TRBJ1-6; D is unresolved. Germline V gene lookup returns CDR1 KGHSH and CDR2 LQKENI. The CDR3 runs to 15 residues. V dropped 2 bases and J dropped 8 bases, with 13 bases sitting between them. The CDR3 DNA is TGTGCCAGCTCACCAGACCCAGGCGGGGATTCACCCCTCCACTTT. This codes for CASSPDPGGDSPLHF.

J is TRBJ1-4 and V is TRBV5-6; D unresolved. Trimming took 4 bases from V and 8 from J, leaving 9 bases between them. Looked up from germline, CDR1 is SGHDT and CDR2 is YYEEEE. CDR3 length equals 12 residues. As DNA, the CDR3 is TGTGCCAGCAGCCTGGACGGGGAAAAACTGTTTTTT. Encoded protein: CASSLDGEKLFF.

The chain joins TRBV30 to TRBJ1-6; 9 positions match TRBD1. V lost 3 bases, J lost 8 bases, and 2 bases stayed unmatched. The length of the CDR3 is 13 residues. Germline CDR1 reads GTSNPN; CDR2 reads SVGIG (reference sequence). The CDR3 DNA follows: TGTGCCTGGAGGACAGGGGGAGATTCACCCCTCCACTTT. This gives the protein CAWRTGGDSPLHF. Supplemented by reference TRBV30 and TRBJ1-6, the full variable domain reads SQTIHQWPATLVQPVGSPLSLECTVEGTSNPNLYWYRQAAGRGLQLLFYSVGIGQISSEVPQNLSASRPQDRQFILSSKKLLLSDSGFYLCAWRTGGDSPLHFGNGTRLTVT.

The gene calls are TRBV5-1 and TRBJ1-1, with TRBD1 matching 7 bases. Germline CDR1 and CDR2: SGHRS and YFSETQ. Trimming cost V 0 bases and J 1 base; bases outside gene matches: 12. The CDR3 length is 18 residues. The CDR3 sequence is CASSLAVRDRATNTEAFF. The CDR3 DNA follows: TGCGCCAGCAGCTTGGCCGTACGGGACAGAGCGACGAACACTGAAGCTTTCTTT.

This clone was recorded a few times. The V gene is TRBV9, the J gene TRBJ2-1; 10 nucleotides agree with TRBD2. The CDR3 spans 16 residues. Germline-derived CDR1 and CDR2 are SGDLS and YYNGEE. Trimming took 0 bases from V and 0 from J; bases not matched to a gene: 0. The CDR3 here is CASSVGTSGSYNEQFF. The CDR3 DNA sequence: TGTGCCAGCAGCGTAGGGACTAGCGGCTCCTACAATGAGCAGTTCTTC. Based on the CDR3 plus reference TRBV9 and TRBJ2-1, the full variable domain is DSGVTQTPKHLITATGQRVTLRCSPRSGDLSVYWYQQSLDQGLQFLIQYYNGEERAKGNILERFSAQQFPDLHSELNLSSLELGDSALYFCASSVGTSGSYNEQFFGPGTRLTVL.

Written as DNA, the CDR3 is TGTGCTAGTGGTTTGGGACAGGGACCCTACGAGCAGTACTTC. Translating it yields CASGLGQGPYEQYF. The rearrangement uses TRBV12-5 and TRBJ2-7; 7 nucleotides align to TRBD1. Germline-derived CDR1 and CDR2 are LGHNT and FRNRAP. This CDR3 spans 14 amino acids. J lost 2 bases, V lost 1 base, and 2 bases had no gene match.

The chain joins TRBV30 to TRBJ1-6; 7 nucleotides match TRBD1. Germline CDR1 GTSNPN, CDR2 SVGIG (reference sequence). The CDR3 loop spans 14 amino acids. J was trimmed by 10 bases and V by 3 bases; bases with no gene match: 9. In DNA, the CDR3 is TGTGCCTGGAGCCTTGCGGCAGGGGGGTCACCCCTCCACTTT. Amino acid sequence: CAWSLAAGGSPLHF.

The J gene is TRBJ2-7, the V gene TRBV4-1, with TRBD2 matching 10 bases. The CDR3 sequence is 15 residues long. J was trimmed by 0 bases and V by 4 bases; bases with no gene match: 3. Germline assignment: CDR1 MGHRA and CDR2 YSYEKL. The CDR3 DNA reads TGCGCCAGCAGCCTTCGGACTAGCGGCTCCTACGAGCAGTACTTC. This codes for CASSLRTSGSYEQYF.

This sequence joins TRBV19 and TRBJ2-3; 12 bases agree with TRBD2. Germline CDR1 LNHDA, CDR2 SQIVND (reference sequence). After removal of 0 bases from V and 6 bases from J, the junction contained 10 bases not matched to a gene. This CDR3 spans 18 amino acids. CDR3 nucleotide sequence: TGTGCCAGTAGTATAGATCGGGCTAGCGGGAGGGTCTTGGATACGCAGTATTTT. Protein sequence: CASSIDRASGRVLDTQYF.

The chain has TRBV11-3 and TRBJ2-7, with 7 bases aligning to TRBD2. Germline assignment: CDR1 SGHNT and CDR2 YENEEA. The CDR3 is made up of 15 amino acids. The trim removed 5 bases at V and 5 bases at J, leaving 12 bases unmatched. Here the CDR3 DNA reads TGTGCCAGCAGCCCCCACTGGGAGGGCAAGGACGAGCAGTACTTC. It specifies CASSPHWEGKDEQYF. Drawing the rest from reference TRBV11-3 and TRBJ2-7, the complete variable domain is EAGVVQSPRYKIIEKKQPVAFWCNPISGHNTLYWYLQNLGQGPELLIRYENEEAVDDSQLPKDRFSAERLKGVDSTLKIQPAELGDSAVYLCASSPHWEGKDEQYFGPGTRLTVT.

The chain links TRBV6-2 or TRBV6-3 to TRBJ1-1; possibly TRBD1 for D (6 bases). The CDR3 covers 15 residues. Trimming shortened V by 5 bases and J by 0 bases, and 13 bases separated the two germline ends. CDR1 is MNHEY, CDR2 SVGEGT, per germline. CDR3 sequence: CASSPTTGMNTEAFF. CDR3 nucleotides: TGTGCCAGCAGTCCCACTACAGGGATGAACACTGAAGCTTTCTTT.

The CDR3 DNA is TGTGCCAGCAGCCGCCTGACTAGCGGGAGGGCCGGAGAGCAGTACTTC. This translates into CASSRLTSGRAGEQYF. The J gene is TRBJ2-7, the V gene TRBV7-2; 14 bases map to TRBD2. Germline V lookup: CDR1 SGHTA, CDR2 FQGNSA. The CDR3 runs 16 residues. After removal of 5 bases from V and 7 bases from J, the junction contained 10 bases not matched to a gene.

The V gene is TRBV19, the J gene TRBJ1-5; 10 bases fit TRBD1. V was clipped by 7 bases and J by 7 bases; unmatched bases: 10. The germline gives CDR1 LNHDA, CDR2 SQIVND (reference sequence). The CDR3 is made up of 15 amino acids. CDR3 DNA sequence: TGTGCCAGTATTTCCCCGGGACAGGGGAGACAGCCCCAGCATTTT. This translates into CASISPGQGRQPQHF.